This T cell receptor beta chain originates from a study of cytomegalovirus exposure and HLA in healthy donors. This CDR3 has 14 amino acids. V lost 5 bases to trimming and J lost 1 base; unmatched junction nucleotides: 2. Germline V gene data show CDR1 as SGDLS and CDR2 as YYNGEE. The PCR contained 60 Vbeta and 13 Jbeta primers. Here immunoSEQ multiplex PCR was the method, and the copy in TCRdb shows in-frame clones only, minus some. Among approximately 190,000 clones listed, roughly 77% were seen once. V usage is TRBV9 and J usage is TRBJ1-4, with 7 nucleotides matching TRBD1. This clonotype was obtained from a man in his forties in good health and CMV-seropositive. Source material: PBMCs. The CDR3 protein is CASSRQGTNEKLFF. In DNA, the CDR3 is TGTGCCAGCAGTAGACAGGGAACTAATGAAAAACTGTTTTTT.